This is a list of T cell receptor beta chains from one sample in a study of OX40 agonist ivuxolimab in advanced cancers. Some clones are missing from TCRdb's copy, which holds only in-frame ones; the method was immunoSEQ multiplex PCR. The sample records tens of thousands of clones, about four fifths being singletons. This specimen consisted of CD4+ or CD8+ T cells sorted from blood, obtained in a trial of the OX40 agonist ivuxolimab. These receptors all stem from an adult with an advanced solid tumor such as melanoma, head and neck, liver or kidney cancer. Each CDR3 is given without its conserved first and last residue.

v_call | cdr3_aa
TRBV19 | ASSGTGEDEQY
TRBV7-9 | ASSWGTEAF
TRBV2 | ASSSDLAKNIQY
TRBV5-1 | ASSSGHPGNNYGYT
TRBV18 | ASSGDPGTSVYEQY
TRBV5-1 | ASSPLGGGPETQY
TRBV20-1 | SAAGDEQC
TRBV6-5 | ASSYLGQPQH
TRBV7-9 | ASSSARYEQY
TRBV9 | ASSPRDGGSYEQY
TRBV7-9 | ASSTRGTSGVHNEQF
TRBV6-1 | ASRADRGRINEQF
TRBV6-6 | ASLNQGNQETQY
TRBV7-2 | ASSSGLPGGETQY
TRBV5-6 | ASSLGQGSSYGYT
TRBV6-1 | ASSEVSDEQF
TRBV6-4 | ASSRTVSSYEQY
TRBV11-2 | ASSLNQIGGYT
TRBV19 | ASSIGMNTEAF
TRBV5-4 | ASSSPTSGSFNEQF
TRBV7-9 | ASSLASDTQY
TRBV30 | ACGEAFSGSSYNEQF
TRBV7-2 | ASSLSRNEQF
TRBV4-3 | ASSQGTGGGNTGELF
TRBV10-3 | AISGGTFDTQY
TRBV15 | ATSRRRGPNNEQF
TRBV6-5 | ASSLEWYGEAF
TRBV23-1 | ASSQQGAGTEAF
TRBV18 | ASSPALGVQPDGYT
TRBV6-5 | ASRPGHLNEQY
TRBV19 | ASSRPPGRSNYNSPLH
TRBV28 | ASSLLGTSGSYQETQY
TRBV5-6 | ASSWGSEKLF
TRBV11-2 | ASSPSWGRDTQY
TRBV27 | ASSRQLAGGYNEQF
TRBV7-6 | ASSLLGEKLF
TRBV7-7 | ASSGTGGTDTQY
TRBV2 | ASSPDRGNQPQH
TRBV7-2 | ASSFGGGYEQY
TRBV6-6 | ASRRRGNEKLF
TRBV30 | AWRLAGTYEQY
TRBV7-2 | ASSPLAETTGELF
TRBV2 | ASNLNRGAAF
TRBV5-7 | ASSLQLEQY
TRBV6-5 | ASSYSTSYNEQF
TRBV29-1 | SVLTGRNYGYT
TRBV27 | ASSFRGPTYEQY
TRBV6-5 | ASSLTGGWGTEAF
TRBV29-1 | SVRGTGGSGANVLT
TRBV7-3 | ASSPSQAADTQY
TRBV11-2 | ASSSRTGGGNQPQH
TRBV30 | AWTGGSRETQY
TRBV5-5 | ASSGGFSGDQPQH
TRBV21-1 | ASSKRTGEEQF
TRBV7-1 | ASSLAIPNGYT
TRBV15 | ATSRDPGGEYEQY
TRBV27 | ASSSSRVRYGYT
TRBV7-3 | ASSSRQGAYTGELF
TRBV10-3 | AIRPGLERAQY
TRBV19 | ASSTLGEGMGDNEQF